A selection of T cell receptor beta chains follows, all from one sample in a study of PD-L1 blockade in urothelial cancer. Assay used: immunoSEQ multiplex PCR; TCRdb lists only in-frame clones, some missing. The data show around 92,000 clones, around 89% seen once. The source material was PBMCs, sampled around atezolizumab (anti-PD-L1) treatment. These receptors were collected from a woman of 80 years or more with urothelial cancer. CDR3s include the opening cysteine and the closing phenylalanine or tryptophan. The D gene is left open where the match is weak. The size of a clone is reported for some rows only, either as once, few or many, or as a class for expanded clones.

>TRBJ2-1|TRBD2|TRBV28|NA
TGTGCCAGCAGTTTACCTAGCGGGAGGGGGAATGAGCAGTTCTTC
CASSLPSGRGNEQFF
>TRBJ2-7|TRBD1|TRBV10-3|NA
TGTGCCATCAGTGAGAATGACAGGGGGCTCTACGAGCAGTACTTC
CAISENDRGLYEQYF
>TRBJ2-1|NA|TRBV2|few
TGTGCCAGCAGTGAAGCCAACCGACTTGAGCAGTTCTTC
CASSEANRLEQFF
>TRBJ2-7|TRBD2|TRBV7-8|NA
TGTGCCAGCAGCTTAGGAGGTCTAGCGGGATCCTACGAGCAGTACTTC
CASSLGGLAGSYEQYF
>TRBJ2-7|TRBD1|TRBV27|NA
TGTGCCAGCAGTTTAAGGATCCCGGACAGGGGGCCCCACGAGCAGTACTTC
CASSLRIPDRGPHEQYF
>TRBJ1-1|NA|TRBV11-3|NA
TGTGCCAGCAGCTTAAGCGGTGGAACTGAAGCTTTCTTT
CASSLSGGTEAFF
>TRBJ1-4|NA|TRBV28|NA
TGTGCCAGCAGTTTCAGTACTAATGAAAAACTGTTTTTT
CASSFSTNEKLFF
>TRBJ2-3|TRBD1|TRBV7-8|NA
TGTGCCAGCAGCGGGGACAGGGGTGTCGATACGCAGTATTTT
CASSGDRGVDTQYF
>TRBJ2-3|TRBD2|TRBV9|NA
TGTGCCAGCAGCGTAGGGACTAGCGGCACAGATACGCAGTATTTT
CASSVGTSGTDTQYF
>TRBJ2-7|NA|TRBV11-2|NA
TGTGCCAGCAGGTCCCTTTCACCCGGACAGCCCGCCTACGAGCAGTACTTC
CASRSLSPGQPAYEQYF